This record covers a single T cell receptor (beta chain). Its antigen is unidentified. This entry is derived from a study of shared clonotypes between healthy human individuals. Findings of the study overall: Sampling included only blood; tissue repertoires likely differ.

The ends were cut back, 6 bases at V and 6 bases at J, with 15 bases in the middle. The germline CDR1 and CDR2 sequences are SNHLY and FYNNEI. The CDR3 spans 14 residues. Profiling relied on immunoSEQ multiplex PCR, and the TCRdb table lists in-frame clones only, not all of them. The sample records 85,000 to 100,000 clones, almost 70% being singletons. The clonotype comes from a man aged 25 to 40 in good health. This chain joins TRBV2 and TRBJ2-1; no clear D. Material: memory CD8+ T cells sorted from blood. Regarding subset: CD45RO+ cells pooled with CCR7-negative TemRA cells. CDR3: CASRVLKAINEQFF. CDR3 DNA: TGTGCCAGCAGAGTCCTCAAGGCCATCAATGAGCAGTTCTTC.